The entry that follows covers one T cell receptor (beta chain) sequence. Its antigen remains unidentified. This specimen belongs to a study of cytomegalovirus exposure and HLA in healthy donors. Points from the study as a whole: According to the study, around 150 TCR beta chains were cytomegalovirus-associated. Despite most TCR sequences being rare, some public TCRs occurred in many donors.

This table comes from immunoSEQ multiplex PCR, and its TCRdb copy is limited to in-frame clones, with some not included. The data contain 55,000 to 70,000 clones, around 94% of them singletons. V lost 6 bases, J lost 0 bases, and 11 bases lay in between. The germline V gene encodes CDR1 MDHEN and CDR2 SYDVKM. The CDR3 is 14 residues long. The chain employs TRBV28 and TRBJ1-1; D is unclear. This TCR derives from a man younger than 35 in good health and CMV-seronegative. Sequencing was carried out using PBMCs. The CDR3 nucleotides are TGTGCCAGCAGCGTTCCGGGATTGAACACTGAAGCTTTCTTT. Translated: CASSVPGLNTEAFF.